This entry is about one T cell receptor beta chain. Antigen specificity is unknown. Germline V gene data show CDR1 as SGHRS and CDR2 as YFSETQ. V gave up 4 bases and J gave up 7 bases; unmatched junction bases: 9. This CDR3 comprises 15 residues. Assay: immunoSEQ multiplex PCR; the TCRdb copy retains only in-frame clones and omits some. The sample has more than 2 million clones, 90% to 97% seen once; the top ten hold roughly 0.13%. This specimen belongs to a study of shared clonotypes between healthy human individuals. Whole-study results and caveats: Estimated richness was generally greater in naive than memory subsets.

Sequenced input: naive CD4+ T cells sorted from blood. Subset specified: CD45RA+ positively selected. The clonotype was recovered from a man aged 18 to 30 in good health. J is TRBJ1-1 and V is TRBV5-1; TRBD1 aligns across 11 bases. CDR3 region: CASSRTGGIDNEAFF. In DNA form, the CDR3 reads TGCGCCAGCAGCAGGACAGGGGGCATAGATAATGAAGCTTTCTTT.